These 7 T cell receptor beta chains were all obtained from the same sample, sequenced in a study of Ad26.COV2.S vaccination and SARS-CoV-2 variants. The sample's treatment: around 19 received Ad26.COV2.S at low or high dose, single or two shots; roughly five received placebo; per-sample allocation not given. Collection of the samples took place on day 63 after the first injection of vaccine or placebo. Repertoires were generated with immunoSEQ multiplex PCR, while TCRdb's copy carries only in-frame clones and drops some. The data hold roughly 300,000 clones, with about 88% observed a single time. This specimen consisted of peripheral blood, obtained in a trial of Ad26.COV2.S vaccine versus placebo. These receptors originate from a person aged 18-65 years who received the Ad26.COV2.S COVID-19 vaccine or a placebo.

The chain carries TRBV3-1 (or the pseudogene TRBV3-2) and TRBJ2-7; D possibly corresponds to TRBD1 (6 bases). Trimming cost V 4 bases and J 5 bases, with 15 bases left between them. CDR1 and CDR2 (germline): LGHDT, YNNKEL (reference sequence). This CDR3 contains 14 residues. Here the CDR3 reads CASSPEQGLNEQYF. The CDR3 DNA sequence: TGTGCCAGCAGCCCCGAACAGGGTTTAAACGAGCAGTACTTC.

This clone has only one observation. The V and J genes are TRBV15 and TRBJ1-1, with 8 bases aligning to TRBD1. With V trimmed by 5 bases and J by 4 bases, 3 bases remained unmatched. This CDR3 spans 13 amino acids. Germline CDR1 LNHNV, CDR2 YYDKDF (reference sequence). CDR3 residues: CATSRQGTTEAFF. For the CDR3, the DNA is TGTGCCACCAGCCGACAGGGGACCACTGAAGCTTTCTTT.

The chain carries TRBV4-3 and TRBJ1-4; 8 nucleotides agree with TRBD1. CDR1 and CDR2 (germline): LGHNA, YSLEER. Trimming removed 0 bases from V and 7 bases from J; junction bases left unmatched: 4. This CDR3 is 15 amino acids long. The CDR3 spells CASSQEDRAREKLFF. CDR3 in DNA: TGCGCCAGCAGCCAAGAGGACAGGGCTCGTGAAAAACTGTTTTTT.

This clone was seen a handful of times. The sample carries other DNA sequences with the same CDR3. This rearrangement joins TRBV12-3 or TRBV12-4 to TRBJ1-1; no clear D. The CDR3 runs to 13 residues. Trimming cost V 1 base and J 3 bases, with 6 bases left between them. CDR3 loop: CASSLGRDTEAFF. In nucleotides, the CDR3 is TGTGCCAGCAGTTTAGGGCGGGACACTGAAGCTTTCTTT.

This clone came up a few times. The CDR3 DNA reads as TGTGCCAGCAGCTCGCCGAAGCGGGCAGGGGGTGAGCAGTACTTC. Translating gives CASSSPKRAGGEQYF. The chain combines TRBV7-2 with TRBJ2-7, with D possibly TRBD1 on 7 matching bases. This CDR3 is built from 15 residues. Trimming stripped 4 bases from V and 7 bases from J, with 20 bases between. Germline V gene data show CDR1 as SGHTA and CDR2 as FQGNSA. Together with reference TRBV7-2 and TRBJ2-7, the CDR3 gives the full variable domain: GAGVSQSPSNKVTEKGKDVELRCDPISGHTALYWYRQSLGQGLEFLIYFQGNSAPDKSGLPSDRFSAERTGGSVSTLTIQRTQQEDSAVYLCASSSPKRAGGEQYFGPGTRLTVT.

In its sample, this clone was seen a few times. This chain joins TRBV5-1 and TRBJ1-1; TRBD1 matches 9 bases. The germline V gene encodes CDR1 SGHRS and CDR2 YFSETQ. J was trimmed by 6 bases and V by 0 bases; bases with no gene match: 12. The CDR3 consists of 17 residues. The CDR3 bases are TGCGCCAGCAGCTTGGTACAGGGGGCGGGGAGTCTCCCTGAAGCTTTCTTT. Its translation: CASSLVQGAGSLPEAFF.

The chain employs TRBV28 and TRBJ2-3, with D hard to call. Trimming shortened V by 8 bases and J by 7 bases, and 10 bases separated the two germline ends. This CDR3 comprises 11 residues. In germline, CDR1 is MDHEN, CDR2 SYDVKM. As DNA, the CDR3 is TGTGCCAGCGGGAAGACGTATACGCAGTATTTT. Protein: CASGKTYTQYF.